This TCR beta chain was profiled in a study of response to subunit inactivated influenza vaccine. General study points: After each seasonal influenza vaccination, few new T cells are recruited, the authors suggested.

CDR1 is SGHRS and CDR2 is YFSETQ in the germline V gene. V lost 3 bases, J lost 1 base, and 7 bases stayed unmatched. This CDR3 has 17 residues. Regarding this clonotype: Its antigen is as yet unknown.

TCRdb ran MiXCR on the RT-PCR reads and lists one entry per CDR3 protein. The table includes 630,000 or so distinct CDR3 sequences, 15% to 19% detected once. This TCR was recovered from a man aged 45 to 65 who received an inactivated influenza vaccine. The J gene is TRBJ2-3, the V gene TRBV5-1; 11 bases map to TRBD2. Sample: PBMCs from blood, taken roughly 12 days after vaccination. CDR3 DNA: TGCGCCAGCAGCTACCAGATTAGCGGGAGGGGCACAGATACGCAGTATTTT. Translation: CASSYQISGRGTDTQYF.